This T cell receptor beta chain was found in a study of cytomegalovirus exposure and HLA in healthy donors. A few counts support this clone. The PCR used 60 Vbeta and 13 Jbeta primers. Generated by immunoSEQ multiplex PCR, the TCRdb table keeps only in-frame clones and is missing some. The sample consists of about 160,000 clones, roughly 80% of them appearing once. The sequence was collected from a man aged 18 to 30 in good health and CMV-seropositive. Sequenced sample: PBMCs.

CDR3 bases: TGCGCCAGCAGCCTGGACCCCGGGGACAATGAGCAGTTCTTC. This sequence encodes CASSLDPGDNEQFF. This chain uses TRBV5-1 with TRBJ2-1, with D possibly TRBD2 on 5 matching bases. Trimming cost V 4 bases and J 5 bases, with 13 bases left between them. CDR1 and CDR2 from the germline V gene are SGHRS and YFSETQ. The CDR3 is 14 residues long.